This T cell receptor (beta chain) was sequenced for a study of blood T cell repertoires in COVID-19. Overall study: The United States, Italy and Spain provided the acute and convalescent COVID-19 samples.

Original processing methods: Researchers report that nucleated cell counts were estimated from reference gene primer amplification. Libraries were prepared by immunoSEQ multiplex PCR; TCRdb keeps only in-frame clonotypes and omits some of them. Clonal size and the V and J genes are those of that table, whereas D and trimming came from the DNA. The sample lists fewer than 250,000 clones; about 85% were seen once. This clone was seen a handful of times. The CDR3 has 13 residues. Between the trimmed V and J ends, which lost 2 bases and 3 bases, there was a span of 8 bases. CDR1 and CDR2 from the germline V gene are KGHSH and LQKENI.

The chain links TRBV18 to TRBJ2-7; no firm D call. This receptor was taken from a man aged 40-55 years with acute or convalescent COVID-19. Sequencing used peripheral blood. CDR3 amino acids: CASSPGRLYEQYF. The CDR3 nucleotides are TGTGCCAGCTCACCAGGCAGGCTCTACGAGCAGTACTTC.